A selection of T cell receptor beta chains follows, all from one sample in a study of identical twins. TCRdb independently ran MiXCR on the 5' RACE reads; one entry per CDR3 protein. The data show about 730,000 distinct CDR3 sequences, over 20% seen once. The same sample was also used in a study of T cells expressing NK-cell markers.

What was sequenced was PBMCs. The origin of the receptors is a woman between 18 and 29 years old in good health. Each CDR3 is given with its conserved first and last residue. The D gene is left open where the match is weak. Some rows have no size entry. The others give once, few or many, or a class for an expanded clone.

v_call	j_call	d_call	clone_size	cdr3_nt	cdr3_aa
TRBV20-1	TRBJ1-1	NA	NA	TGCAGTGCTAGAGATCATGGGCTGAACACTGAAGCTTTCTTT	CSARDHGLNTEAFF
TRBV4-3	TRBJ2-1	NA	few	TGCGCCAGCAGCGACCCGTGGACCCAGGGAGAGCAGTTCTTC	CASSDPWTQGEQFF
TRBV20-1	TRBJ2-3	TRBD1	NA	TGCAGTGCTAAACCGGGACAGGCACCGCAGTATTTT	CSAKPGQAPQYF
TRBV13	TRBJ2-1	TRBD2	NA	TGTGCCAGCAGCTCCTACTTAGCGGGGAATTATATAAGCTCCTACAATGAGCAGTTCTTC	CASSSYLAGNYISSYNEQFF
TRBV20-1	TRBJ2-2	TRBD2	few	TGCAGTGCTAGGGACCCAAGCGGGGGGACCGGGGAGCTGTTTTTT	CSARDPSGGTGELFF
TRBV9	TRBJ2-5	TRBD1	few	TGTGCCAGCAGCGTAGACAGGGGGAGGCAAGAGACCCAGTACTTC	CASSVDRGRQETQYF
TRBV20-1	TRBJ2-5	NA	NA	TGCAGTGCTAGGGACTTTAGTACTCAAGAGACCCAGTACTTC	CSARDFSTQETQYF
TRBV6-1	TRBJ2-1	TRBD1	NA	TGTGCCAGCAGCCGTACCGGGACAGGGGCCCGGGAACCGTTCTTC	CASSRTGTGAREPFF
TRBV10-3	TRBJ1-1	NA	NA	TGTGCCGCAGCCGGCAGTGAGGACACTGAAGCTTTCTTT	CAAAGSEDTEAFF
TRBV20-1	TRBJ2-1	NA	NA	TGCAGTGCTAGCAAAGTGGCCACCTACAATGAGCAGTTCTTC	CSASKVATYNEQFF
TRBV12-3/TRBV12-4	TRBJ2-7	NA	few	TGTGCCAGCAGTCGGGGAACCGGGACAATCTACGAGCAGTACTTC	CASSRGTGTIYEQYF
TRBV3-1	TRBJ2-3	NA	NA	TGTGCCAGCAGCCGCCCTAGCGTGGGTCCAGATACGCAGTATTTT	CASSRPSVGPDTQYF
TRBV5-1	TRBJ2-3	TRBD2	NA	TGCGCCAGCAGTTTGACTAGCGGGAGGGCCTCGCGGGCAGATACGCAGTATTTT	CASSLTSGRASRADTQYF
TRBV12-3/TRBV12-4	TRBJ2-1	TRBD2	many	TGTGCCAGCAGGGAGCGGGGAGACTCCTACAATGAGCAGTTCTTC	CASRERGDSYNEQFF
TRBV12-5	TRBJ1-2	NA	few	TGTGCTAGTGGTTTGGTACCCCGTTTGGAGCCTCTTAACTATGGCTACACCTTC	CASGLVPRLEPLNYGYTF
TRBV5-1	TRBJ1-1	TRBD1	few	TGCGCCAGCAGCACGAACAGGGGGCGCGAAACTGAAGCTTTCTTT	CASSTNRGRETEAFF
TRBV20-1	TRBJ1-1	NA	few	TGCAGTGCTAGATTGGGGCCTGCGAACACTGAAGCTTTCTTT	CSARLGPANTEAFF
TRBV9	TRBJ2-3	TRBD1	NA	TGTGCCAGCAGCGTAGGAACCAGACAGGGGGATACGCAGTATTTT	CASSVGTRQGDTQYF
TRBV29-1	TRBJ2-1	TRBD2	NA	TGCAGCGTTGTAGGACTAGCGGGAGGATCCTACAATGAGCAGTTCTTC	CSVVGLAGGSYNEQFF
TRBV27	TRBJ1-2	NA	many	TGTGCCAGCAGCTATCAAGGCATGGGCTACACCTTC	CASSYQGMGYTF
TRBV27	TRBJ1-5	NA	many	TGTGCCAGCACCAGCAACAGAGATAGCAATCAGCCCCAGCATTTT	CASTSNRDSNQPQHF
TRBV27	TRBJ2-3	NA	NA	TGTGCCAGCAGTTTCAGAATCCCTAGCACAGATACGCAGTATTTT	CASSFRIPSTDTQYF